These T cell receptor beta chains were read from a single sample in a study of identical twins. TCRdb re-called the 5' RACE reads with MiXCR, one entry per CDR3 protein. The repertoire holds 1.5 million to 2 million distinct CDR3 sequences, about 32% seen once, with roughly 0.3% in the top ten. Sample: cord blood. Receptors originate from a newborn girl in good health. The CDR3 runs from the conserved cysteine through the conserved F or W. Each record gives: clone size, V gene, CDR3 protein. The size field is filled for only some rows; it gives once, few, many or a size class.

few TRBV2 CASSGRFDGQGNYGYTF
. TRBV7-2 CASSPQDFGVGDTQYF
few TRBV19 CASSRRTAYEQYF
. TRBV10-3 CAISEAGTGDYGYTF
many TRBV20-1 CSAARGHSNQPQHF
few TRBV7-9 CASSGDHSPLHF
. TRBV3-1 CASSQDRDPQETQYF
. TRBV30 CAWSGQITNSPLHF
. TRBV30 CAWSGASYEQYF
. TRBV6-4 CASSDPRVNTEAFF
few TRBV5-1 CASSWPGVEAFF
. TRBV14 CASSQTWWPPGHRLEHRLHF
. TRBV28 CASRRQTSGSYNEQFF
. TRBV25-1 CAGSESGGSHYEQYF
. TRBV6-2/TRBV6-3 CASSYVESSYEQYF
. TRBV7-9 CASSLGWDRGDEAFF
. TRBV2 CASSEALWTGVTKPYEQYF
once TRBV20-1 CSATTGSSYNEQFF
. TRBV2 CARAGVSNEQFF
few TRBV24-1 CATSGQGYTEAFF
. TRBV12-3/TRBV12-4 CASSFAGTGAPDTQYF
few TRBV4-2 CASSQDFRTGGGQGGYTF
. TRBV25-1 CASSGYFYEQYF
. TRBV27 CASSRTYQSSYNSPPHF
many TRBV4-1 CASSPLPGQLTHEQYF
. TRBV11-2 CASSLVKGLAGQETQYF
few TRBV5-1 CASSWGTVSTDTQYF
. TRBV28 CASSFSGRLNEKLFF
. TRBV5-6 CASALGVADTQYF
. TRBV5-1 CASRASGGETQYF
. TRBV20-1 CSASGGSSGRTYEQYF
. TRBV4-1 CASSHGSSSTDTQYF
. TRBV10-3 CANPLTGENIQYF